This T cell receptor (beta chain) was sequenced in a study of cytotoxic CD8 clonotypes in ibrutinib-treated CLL. Repertoires were generated with immunoSEQ multiplex PCR, while TCRdb's copy carries only in-frame clones and drops some. The repertoire has around 310,000 clones, about 80% of them found once; the top ten carry roughly 6.3%. Germline loops: CDR1 MGHDK, CDR2 SYGVNS. CDR3 size: 11 residues. V dropped 6 bases and J dropped 5; count of bases not matched to a gene: 0. Source: PBMCs, taken before ibrutinib treatment. The sequence came from a human donor with chronic lymphocytic leukemia. V and J are TRBV25-1 and TRBJ2-5; 7 bases line up with TRBD1. The CDR3 region has the DNA TGTGCCAGCAGGACAGGGGAGACCCAGTACTTC. As protein: CASRTGETQYF.